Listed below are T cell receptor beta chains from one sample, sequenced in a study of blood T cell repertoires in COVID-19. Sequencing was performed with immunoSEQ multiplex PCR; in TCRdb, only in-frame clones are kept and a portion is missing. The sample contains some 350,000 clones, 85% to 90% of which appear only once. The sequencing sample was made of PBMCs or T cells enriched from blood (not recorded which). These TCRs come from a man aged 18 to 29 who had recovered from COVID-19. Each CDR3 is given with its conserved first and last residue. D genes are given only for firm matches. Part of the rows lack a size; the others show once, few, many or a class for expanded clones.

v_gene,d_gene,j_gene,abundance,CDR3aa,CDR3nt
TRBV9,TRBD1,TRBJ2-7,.,CASSTTGGREQYF,TGTGCCAGCAGCACTACAGGGGGTCGCGAGCAGTACTTC
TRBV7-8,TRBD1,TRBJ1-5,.,CASSLQGDVWQPQHF,TGTGCCAGCAGCTTACAGGGGGATGTCTGGCAGCCCCAGCATTTT
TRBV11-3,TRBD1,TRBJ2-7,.,CASLLLLPGTGIYEQYF,TGTGCCAGCCTCCTTTTGTTACCCGGGACAGGGATATACGAGCAGTACTTC
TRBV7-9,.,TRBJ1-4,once,CASSLVREKLFF,TGTGCCAGCAGCTTAGTGCGGGAAAAACTGTTTTTT
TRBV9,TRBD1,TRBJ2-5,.,CASSTRTGSGETQYF,TGTGCCAGCAGCACCCGGACAGGGTCCGGAGAGACCCAGTACTTC
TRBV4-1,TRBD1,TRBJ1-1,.,CASSQATGQGATMNTEAFF,TGCGCCAGCAGCCAAGCTACCGGACAGGGGGCAACCATGAACACTGAAGCTTTCTTT
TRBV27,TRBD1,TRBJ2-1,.,CASRLWTGDNNEQFF,TGTGCCAGCAGACTTTGGACAGGAGATAACAATGAGCAGTTCTTC
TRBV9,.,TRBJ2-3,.,CASSARLTRTDTQYF,TGTGCCAGCAGCGCCCGCCTAACTAGGACAGATACGCAGTATTTT
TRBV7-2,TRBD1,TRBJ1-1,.,CASKGQMNTEAFF,TGTGCCAGCAAGGGACAGATGAACACTGAAGCTTTCTTT
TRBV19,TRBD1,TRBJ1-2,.,CASSRLTGDYGYTF,TGTGCCAGTAGCAGACTCACAGGGGACTATGGCTACACCTTC
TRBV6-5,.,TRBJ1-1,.,CASSSWDTGEAFF,TGTGCCAGCAGTTCCTGGGACACCGGTGAAGCTTTCTTT
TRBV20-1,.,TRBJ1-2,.,CSASAYGYTF,TGCAGTGCTAGTGCGTATGGCTACACCTTC
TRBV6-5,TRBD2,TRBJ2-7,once,CASTTSGRLSEQYF,TGTGCCAGCACAACTAGCGGGAGACTCTCCGAGCAGTACTTC
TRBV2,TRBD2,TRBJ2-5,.,CASSVLAGYLMEQTQYF,TGTGCCAGCAGTGTCCTAGCGGGGTACTTAATGGAGCAGACCCAGTACTTC
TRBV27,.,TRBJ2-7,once,CASSLVGEESSYEQYF,TGTGCCAGCAGTTTAGTGGGAGAGGAGAGCTCCTACGAGCAGTACTTC
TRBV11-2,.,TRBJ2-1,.,CASSLVSSGNEQFF,TGTGCCAGCAGCTTAGTGTCGAGTGGCAATGAGCAGTTCTTC